Listed below are T cell receptor beta chains from one sample, sequenced in a study of cytomegalovirus exposure and HLA in healthy donors. Sequencing was performed with immunoSEQ multiplex PCR; in TCRdb, only in-frame clones are kept and a portion is missing. The profile covers 260,000 or so clones, with approximately 87% appearing a single time and approximately 2.5% taken by the ten largest. The specimen sequenced was PBMCs. The receptors come from a young man in good health and CMV-seronegative. CDR3s include the opening cysteine and the closing phenylalanine or tryptophan. The D gene is left open where the match is weak. The size entry is marked missing in some rows and otherwise reads once, few, many or a size class.

D,J,length,size,V,DNA,CDR3
TRBD2,TRBJ2-1,16,once,TRBV9,TGTGCCAGCAGCGTAGGGGGCGGGAGGTCCTACAATGAGCAGTTCTTC,CASSVGGGRSYNEQFF
TRBD2,TRBJ2-1,15,.,TRBV5-5,TGTGCCAGCAGCTTGCAGGTAGCGGGGGGTAATGAGCAGTTCTTC,CASSLQVAGGNEQFF
TRBD1,TRBJ2-7,13,.,TRBV28,TGTGCCAGCGGGGGGGACAGGGGCTACGAGCAGTACTTC,CASGGDRGYEQYF
TRBD2,TRBJ2-1,15,once,TRBV7-2,TGTGCCAGCAGAAATCGACTAGCGGGGGACGTTGAGCAGTTCTTC,CASRNRLAGDVEQFF
TRBD1,TRBJ1-2,12,.,TRBV2,TGTGCCAGCGGGAACAGGGGTAAAAGCTACACCTTC,CASGNRGKSYTF
TRBD2,TRBJ2-5,15,.,TRBV11-2,TGTGCCAGCAGGATGCCCGGGACTAGCGGGGGGGGACAGTACTTC,CASRMPGTSGGGQYF
TRBD2,TRBJ2-1,19,.,TRBV10-2,TGCGCCAGCAGTGACTACGAATTCATTGCGGGAGTCCCCTACAATGAGCAGTTCTTC,CASSDYEFIAGVPYNEQFF
TRBD1,TRBJ1-2,13,.,TRBV28,TGTGCCAGCAATATCCAGGGGGTATATGGCTACACCTTC,CASNIQGVYGYTF
.,TRBJ1-1,14,.,TRBV7-9,TGTGCCAGCAGCCGTGGACAGACGAACACTGAAGCTTTCTTT,CASSRGQTNTEAFF
TRBD1,TRBJ1-2,15,.,TRBV7-2,TGTGCCAGCAGCACCACCGGGACAGCTAACTATGGCTACACCTTC,CASSTTGTANYGYTF
TRBD1,TRBJ1-5,14,.,TRBV7-2,TGTGCCAGCAGCAGGGACAGGGGTAGGCAGCCCCAGCATTTT,CASSRDRGRQPQHF